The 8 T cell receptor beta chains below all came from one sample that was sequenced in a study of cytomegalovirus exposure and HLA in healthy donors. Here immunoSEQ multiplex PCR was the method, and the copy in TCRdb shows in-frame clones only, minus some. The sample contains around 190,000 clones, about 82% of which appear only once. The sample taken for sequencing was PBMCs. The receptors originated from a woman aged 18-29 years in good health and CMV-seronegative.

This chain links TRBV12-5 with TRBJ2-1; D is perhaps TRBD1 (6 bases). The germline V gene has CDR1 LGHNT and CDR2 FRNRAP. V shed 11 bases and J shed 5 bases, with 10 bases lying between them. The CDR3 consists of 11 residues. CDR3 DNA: TGTGCTTCTGGGGGCGACAATGAGCAGTTCTTC. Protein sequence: CASGGDNEQFF. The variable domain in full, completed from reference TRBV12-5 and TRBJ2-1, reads DARVTQTPRHKVTEMGQEVTMRCQPILGHNTVFWYRQTMMQGLELLAYFRNRAPLDDSGMPKDRFSAEMPDATLATLKIQPSEPRDSAVYFCASGGDNEQFFGPGTRLTVL.

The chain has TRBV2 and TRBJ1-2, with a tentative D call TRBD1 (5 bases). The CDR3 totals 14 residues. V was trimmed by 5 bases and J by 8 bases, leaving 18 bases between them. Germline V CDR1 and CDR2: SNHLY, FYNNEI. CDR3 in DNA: TGTGCCAGCAGTTTTACAGGACGTTATGACGGCTACACCTTC. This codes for CASSFTGRYDGYTF.

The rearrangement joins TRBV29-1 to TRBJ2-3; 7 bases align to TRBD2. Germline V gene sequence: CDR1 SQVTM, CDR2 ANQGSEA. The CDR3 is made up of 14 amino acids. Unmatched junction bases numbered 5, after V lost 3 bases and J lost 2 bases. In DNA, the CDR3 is TGCAGCGTTGATGCTAGCGGAGTCACAGATACGCAGTATTTT. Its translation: CSVDASGVTDTQYF.

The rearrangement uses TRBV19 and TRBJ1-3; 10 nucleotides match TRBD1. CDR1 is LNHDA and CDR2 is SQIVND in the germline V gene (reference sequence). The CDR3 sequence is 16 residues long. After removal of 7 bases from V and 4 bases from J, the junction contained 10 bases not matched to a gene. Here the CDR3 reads CASTADRGLIGNTIYF. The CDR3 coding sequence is TGTGCCAGTACCGCCGACAGGGGGCTCATAGGAAACACCATATATTTT. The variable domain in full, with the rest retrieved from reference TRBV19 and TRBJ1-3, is DGGITQSPKYLFRKEGQNVTLSCEQNLNHDAMYWYRQDPGQGLRLIYYSQIVNDFQKGDIAEGYSVSREKKESFPLTVTSAQKNPTAFYLCASTADRGLIGNTIYFGEGSWLTVV.

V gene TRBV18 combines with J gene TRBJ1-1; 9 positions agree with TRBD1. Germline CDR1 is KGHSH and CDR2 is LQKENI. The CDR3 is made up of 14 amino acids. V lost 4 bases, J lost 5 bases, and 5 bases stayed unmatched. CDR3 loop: CASSQTGGDTEAFF. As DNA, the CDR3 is TGTGCCAGCTCACAAACAGGGGGCGATACTGAAGCTTTCTTT.

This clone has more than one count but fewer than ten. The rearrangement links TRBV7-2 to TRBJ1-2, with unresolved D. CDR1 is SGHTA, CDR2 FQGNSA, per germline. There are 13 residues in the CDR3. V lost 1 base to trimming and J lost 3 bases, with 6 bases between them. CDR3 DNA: TGTGCCAGCAGCTTAGGTAGCTACTATGGCTACACCTTC. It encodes CASSLGSYYGYTF.

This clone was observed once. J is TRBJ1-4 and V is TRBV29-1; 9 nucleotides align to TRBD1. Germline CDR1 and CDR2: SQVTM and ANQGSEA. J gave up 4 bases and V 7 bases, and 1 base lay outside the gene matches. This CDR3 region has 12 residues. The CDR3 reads CSGGQGNEKLFF. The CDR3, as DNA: TGCAGCGGGGGACAGGGTAATGAAAAACTGTTTTTT.

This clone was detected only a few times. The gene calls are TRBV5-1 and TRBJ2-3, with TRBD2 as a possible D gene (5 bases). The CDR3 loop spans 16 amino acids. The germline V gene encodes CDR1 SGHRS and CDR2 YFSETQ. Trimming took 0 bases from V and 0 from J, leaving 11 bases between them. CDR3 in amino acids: CASSLAVAPSTDTQYF. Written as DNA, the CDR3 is TGCGCCAGCAGCTTGGCAGTAGCGCCGAGCACAGATACGCAGTATTTT.